This is a list of T cell receptor beta chains from one sample in a study of blood T cell repertoires in COVID-19. Sequencing was performed with immunoSEQ multiplex PCR; in TCRdb, only in-frame clones are kept and a portion is missing. The sample records roughly 120,000 clones, 75% to 90% being singletons. Input material: peripheral blood. The receptors here all came from a middle-aged woman with acute or convalescent COVID-19. Both conserved end residues are part of each CDR3. Each record gives: V gene, D gene, clone size, J gene, CDR3 DNA, CDR3 protein. The D gene is left open where the match is weak. Part of the rows lack a size; the others show once, few, many or a class for expanded clones.

v_call: TRBV15
d_call: -
clone_size: -
j_call: TRBJ2-5
cdr3_nt: TGTGCCACCAGCTTGGGGCGGGGGCAGGGGCAAGAGACCCAGTACTTC
cdr3_aa: CATSLGRGQGQETQYF

v_call: TRBV18
d_call: -
clone_size: -
j_call: TRBJ2-7
cdr3_nt: TGTGCCAGCTCACCACGGGCACTCTACGAGCAGTACTTC
cdr3_aa: CASSPRALYEQYF

v_call: TRBV7-2
d_call: TRBD2
clone_size: -
j_call: TRBJ2-2
cdr3_nt: TGTGCCAGCAGCTCGCGAGCAGCGGGATTCCCCACCGGGGAGCTGTTTTTT
cdr3_aa: CASSSRAAGFPTGELFF

v_call: TRBV19
d_call: -
clone_size: -
j_call: TRBJ1-5
cdr3_nt: TGTGCCAGTAGAAGTGACAGGTTGGGCAATCAGCCCCAGCATTTT
cdr3_aa: CASRSDRLGNQPQHF

v_call: TRBV5-1
d_call: -
clone_size: -
j_call: TRBJ1-5
cdr3_nt: TGCGCCAGCAGCTTGGAAGGGGGTAGCAATCAGCCCCAGCATTTT
cdr3_aa: CASSLEGGSNQPQHF

v_call: TRBV5-1
d_call: -
clone_size: -
j_call: TRBJ2-1
cdr3_nt: TGCGCCAGCAGCTTGGGGGACTTCTACAATGAGCAGTTCTTC
cdr3_aa: CASSLGDFYNEQFF

v_call: TRBV6-2/TRBV6-3
d_call: -
clone_size: -
j_call: TRBJ2-5
cdr3_nt: TGTGCCAGCAGTTACTCGTCCTCCCTAGCGGAGACCCAGTACTTC
cdr3_aa: CASSYSSSLAETQYF

v_call: TRBV3-1/TRBV3-2
d_call: -
clone_size: few
j_call: TRBJ2-7
cdr3_nt: TGTGCCAGCAGCTATACCCGGGTCTACGAGCAGTACTTC
cdr3_aa: CASSYTRVYEQYF

v_call: TRBV5-1
d_call: -
clone_size: -
j_call: TRBJ1-1
cdr3_nt: TGCGCCAGCAGCTACGGACAGCTGAACACTGAAGCTTTCTTT
cdr3_aa: CASSYGQLNTEAFF

v_call: TRBV19
d_call: -
clone_size: once
j_call: TRBJ1-5
cdr3_nt: TGTGCCAGTAGTGTCGGCCGGGAGCAGCCCCAGCATTTT
cdr3_aa: CASSVGREQPQHF

v_call: TRBV6-5
d_call: TRBD1
clone_size: -
j_call: TRBJ2-7
cdr3_nt: TGTGCCAGCAGCCTTGGACAGGGTCAATTTTACGAGCAGTACTTC
cdr3_aa: CASSLGQGQFYEQYF

v_call: TRBV5-6
d_call: TRBD1
clone_size: -
j_call: TRBJ1-1
cdr3_nt: TGTGCCAGCAGCTTGGGCCAGGGGGACCCTTACACTGAAGCTTTCTTT
cdr3_aa: CASSLGQGDPYTEAFF

v_call: TRBV30
d_call: TRBD1
clone_size: once
j_call: TRBJ1-3
cdr3_nt: TGTGCCTGGAGACGGACAGGGGGCTCTGGAAACACCATATATTTT
cdr3_aa: CAWRRTGGSGNTIYF

v_call: TRBV3-1/TRBV3-2
d_call: -
clone_size: -
j_call: TRBJ1-4
cdr3_nt: TGTGCCAGCAGCAAAGACCGTAATGAAAAACTGTTTTTT
cdr3_aa: CASSKDRNEKLFF

v_call: TRBV7-2
d_call: -
clone_size: -
j_call: TRBJ1-5
cdr3_nt: TGTGCCAGCAGCCCTGGGGGGAAGGGGTCCAATCAGCCCCAGCATTTT
cdr3_aa: CASSPGGKGSNQPQHF

v_call: TRBV10-3
d_call: -
clone_size: -
j_call: TRBJ1-2
cdr3_nt: TGTGCCATCAGCCGACAGCCAAACTATGGCTACACCTTC
cdr3_aa: CAISRQPNYGYTF

v_call: TRBV3-1/TRBV3-2
d_call: -
clone_size: -
j_call: TRBJ2-3
cdr3_nt: TGTGCCAGCAGCCCGCGAAGCGCCACAGATACGCAGTATTTT
cdr3_aa: CASSPRSATDTQYF

v_call: TRBV6-5
d_call: TRBD1
clone_size: -
j_call: TRBJ1-5
cdr3_nt: TGTGCCAGCAGTTCCCAGGGGGCTAGCAATCAGCCCCAGCATTTT
cdr3_aa: CASSSQGASNQPQHF

v_call: TRBV6-5
d_call: -
clone_size: -
j_call: TRBJ2-7
cdr3_nt: TGTGCCAGCAGTTACCCCGGACAGAGCTACGAGCAGTACTTC
cdr3_aa: CASSYPGQSYEQYF

v_call: TRBV27
d_call: TRBD1
clone_size: once
j_call: TRBJ1-2
cdr3_nt: TGTGCCAGCAGTTCACCACGACAGGGAAACTATGGCTACACCTTC
cdr3_aa: CASSSPRQGNYGYTF

v_call: TRBV18
d_call: TRBD1
clone_size: -
j_call: TRBJ1-2
cdr3_nt: TGTGCCAGCTCACGTACCGGGACAGGGGACGGCTACACCTTC
cdr3_aa: CASSRTGTGDGYTF

v_call: TRBV4-1
d_call: TRBD2
clone_size: -
j_call: TRBJ2-3
cdr3_nt: TGCGCCAGCAGCCTTAGACTAGCGGGGGGGGCCGGCACAGATACGCAGTATTTT
cdr3_aa: CASSLRLAGGAGTDTQYF

v_call: TRBV4-2
d_call: TRBD2
clone_size: -
j_call: TRBJ2-7
cdr3_nt: TGTGCCAGCAGCCAAGATTGGGGTAGCGGGGTCGGCGAGCAGTACTTC
cdr3_aa: CASSQDWGSGVGEQYF

v_call: TRBV5-4
d_call: TRBD1
clone_size: -
j_call: TRBJ1-1
cdr3_nt: TGTGCCAGCAGCTTGAGGACAGGTTTGAGCTTCACTGAAGCTTTCTTT
cdr3_aa: CASSLRTGLSFTEAFF

v_call: TRBV5-4
d_call: -
clone_size: -
j_call: TRBJ2-4
cdr3_nt: TGTGCCAGCAGCTTGGGGGCGGGGGCCGGCATAAAAGCACGAAACATTCAGTACTTC
cdr3_aa: CASSLGAGAGIKARNIQYF

v_call: TRBV6-6
d_call: -
clone_size: -
j_call: TRBJ1-6
cdr3_nt: TGTGCCAGCAGCTACGGGGGGAATAATTCACCCCTCCACTTT
cdr3_aa: CASSYGGNNSPLHF

v_call: TRBV12-2
d_call: -
clone_size: -
j_call: TRBJ1-4
cdr3_nt: TGTGCAAGTCGCTTAGAAAATAATGAGGGGACAGAGGTGTTTTTT
cdr3_aa: CASRLENNEGTEVFF

v_call: TRBV28
d_call: -
clone_size: once
j_call: TRBJ1-1
cdr3_nt: TGTGCCAGCAGGTCCGGCGCGGGGCCAACTGAAGCTTTCTTT
cdr3_aa: CASRSGAGPTEAFF

v_call: TRBV19
d_call: -
clone_size: -
j_call: TRBJ1-4
cdr3_nt: TGTGCCAGTAGTATGAAATCGTACCGAGATGAAAAACTGTTTTTT
cdr3_aa: CASSMKSYRDEKLFF

v_call: TRBV9
d_call: TRBD2
clone_size: once
j_call: TRBJ2-3
cdr3_nt: TGTGCCAGCAGCGCGAGGCGGGGGGGCACAGATACGCAGTATTTT
cdr3_aa: CASSARRGGTDTQYF

v_call: TRBV14
d_call: TRBD1
clone_size: -
j_call: TRBJ1-1
cdr3_nt: TGTGCCAGCAGCCAGTTAAACCCGGGACAGGAGAACACTGAAGCTTTCTTT
cdr3_aa: CASSQLNPGQENTEAFF

v_call: TRBV18
d_call: -
clone_size: -
j_call: TRBJ2-5
cdr3_nt: TGTGCCAGCTCACCTCCGGAGGGATTTAAGACCCAGTACTTC
cdr3_aa: CASSPPEGFKTQYF

v_call: TRBV10-3
d_call: -
clone_size: few
j_call: TRBJ1-1
cdr3_nt: TGTGCCATCGGCACAAACCTCAGGGTTACTGAAGCTTTCTTT
cdr3_aa: CAIGTNLRVTEAFF

v_call: TRBV6-6
d_call: TRBD1
clone_size: once
j_call: TRBJ1-2
cdr3_nt: TGTGCCAGCAGTCGGACAGGGGGCGACTATGGCTACACCTTC
cdr3_aa: CASSRTGGDYGYTF

v_call: TRBV27
d_call: TRBD1
clone_size: -
j_call: TRBJ2-6
cdr3_nt: TGTGCCAGCAGTTTACTTACAGGGGCTGGGGCCAACGTCCTGACTTTC
cdr3_aa: CASSLLTGAGANVLTF

v_call: TRBV11-2
d_call: -
clone_size: once
j_call: TRBJ1-4
cdr3_nt: TGTGCCAGCAGCTTGGCAGGGGTGCCAACTAATGAAAAACTGTTTTTT
cdr3_aa: CASSLAGVPTNEKLFF